These 29 T cell receptor beta chains came from one sample sequenced in a study of human T cells and chemical hapten exposure. In TCRdb, the RACE reads were re-called with MiXCR into one record per CDR3 protein. Here the sample spans some 50,000 distinct CDR3 sequences, over 3.5% being singletons. Time point given: healthy volunteer bleed at 2 weeks. Unfractionated whole blood served as the source for total RNA extraction. The specimen was whole blood. The receptors originated from a female donor in good health. Some clones in this sample may be carry-over from other donors' samples.

This clonotype appeared many times. The chain employs TRBV4-3 and TRBJ1-1, with TRBD1 matching 8 bases. This CDR3 is built from 15 residues. Germline V gene data show CDR1 as LGHNA and CDR2 as YSLEER. V dropped 5 bases and J dropped 1; count of bases not matched to a gene: 6. Here the CDR3 reads CASSSMGTGNTEAFF. The CDR3 DNA reads as TGCGCCAGCAGCTCTATGGGGACAGGGAACACTGAAGCTTTCTTT.

This clonotype was detected many times. The rearrangement links TRBV20-1 to TRBJ1-1; no reliable D call. Germline V gives CDR1 DFQATT, CDR2 SNEGSKA (reference sequence). The CDR3 length is 11 residues. V dropped 4 bases and J dropped 3 bases, with 6 bases sitting between them. CDR3 sequence (DNA): TGCAGTGCTACCCCGCACACTGAAGCTTTCTTT. Protein sequence: CSATPHTEAFF.

This chain joins TRBV13 and TRBJ1-3; the D gene is possibly TRBD1 (5 bases). Deletions cut 9 bases from V and 1 base from J, with 13 bases between. Germline V lookup: CDR1 PRHDT, CDR2 FYEKMQ (reference sequence). The CDR3 sequence is 14 residues long. Here the CDR3 reads CASRGAASGNTIYF. The DNA for the CDR3 is TGTGCCAGTAGGGGAGCGGCGTCTGGAAACACCATATATTTT.

This clonotype was recorded at least ten times. This sequence joins TRBV30 and TRBJ2-3; tentatively, D is TRBD1 or TRBD2 (6 bases each). V lost 3 bases, J lost 4 bases, and 8 bases lay in between. There are 12 residues in the CDR3. In germline, CDR1 is GTSNPN, CDR2 SVGIG (reference sequence). Here the CDR3 reads CAWSGGSDTQYF. The CDR3 DNA is TGTGCCTGGAGCGGGGGCTCAGATACGCAGTATTTT.

This clonotype has a count of ten or more. J is TRBJ2-5 and V is TRBV5-1; the D is unclear. Germline CDR1 and CDR2: SGHRS and YFSETQ. This CDR3 spans 13 amino acids. V was clipped by 2 bases and J by 2 bases, with 7 bases between them. The CDR3: CASSFQTQETQYF. CDR3 nucleotide sequence: TGCGCCAGCAGCTTTCAAACACAAGAGACCCAGTACTTC.

This clonotype was detected many times. The chain uses TRBV5-1 and TRBJ2-3; TRBD2 agrees at 12 bases. The CDR3 contains 17 residues. V shed 3 bases and J 0 bases; nucleotides not matched to a gene: 5. CDR1 is SGHRS and CDR2 is YFSETQ in the germline V gene. In DNA form, the CDR3 reads TGCGCCAGCAGCTCGACTAGCGGGGGTGCTAGCACAGATACGCAGTATTTT. It yields the protein CASSSTSGGASTDTQYF.

This clonotype was picked up many times. The chain couples TRBV11-2 to TRBJ2-7; TRBD2 matches 13 bases. Germline values: CDR1 SGHAT, CDR2 FQNNGV. The length of the CDR3 is 18 residues. V lost 5 bases to trimming and J lost 5 bases; unmatched junction nucleotides: 15. CDR3 bases: TGTGCCAGCAGCGTATCGGGACTAGCGGGGACCACGGGCCACGAGCAGTACTTC. It encodes CASSVSGLAGTTGHEQYF.

This clonotype came up many times. CDR3 coding DNA: TGTGCCAGCAGCCCAATGGGAGCGGGGGGCTCTGGGGCCAACGTCCTGACTTTC. Translating gives CASSPMGAGGSGANVLTF. This chain uses TRBV6-6 with TRBJ2-6; 9 positions agree with TRBD2. CDR1 is MNHNY, CDR2 SVGAGI, per germline (reference sequence). This CDR3 spans 18 amino acids. V was clipped by 6 bases and J by 0 bases; unmatched bases: 9.

This clonotype was picked up many times. The chain couples TRBV5-1 to TRBJ1-6; no definite D call. CDR1 SGHRS and CDR2 YFSETQ come from the germline V gene. V was pared by 5 bases and J by 8 bases, with 17 bases between. The CDR3 length is 15 residues. The CDR3 DNA reads TGCGCCAGCAGGCAAGAGGTGTTAAGTGATTCACCCCTCCACTTT. Translated, it gives CASRQEVLSDSPLHF.

As for this clonotype: Being one base from a much bigger clone, this may be a read error. This chain links TRBV25-1 with TRBJ1-1; TRBD1 matches 7 bases. Germline CDR1 MGHDK, CDR2 SYGVNS. The trim removed 3 bases at V and 1 base at J, leaving 5 bases unmatched. The CDR3 runs to 15 residues. The CDR3 region has the DNA TGTGCCAGCAGTGAGACAGGGCGAAGGAACACTGAAGCTTTCTTT. Protein sequence: CASSETGRRNTEAFF.

This clonotype was picked up many times. The rearrangement links TRBV6-4 to TRBJ2-3, with 11 bases aligning to TRBD2. CDR1 is MRHNA, CDR2 SNTAGT, per germline. The CDR3 consists of 15 residues. Losses at the gene ends were 6 bases for V and 4 bases for J; bases not matched to a gene: 6. In DNA, the CDR3 is TGTGCCAGCAGGGAGGGACTAGCGGAATCAGATACGCAGTATTTT. Its translation: CASREGLAESDTQYF.

This clonotype is medium-sized. V gene TRBV20-1 combines with J gene TRBJ1-6; weak D call: TRBD1 (5 bases). The CDR3 is 15 residues long. The germline CDR1 and CDR2 sequences are DFQATT and SNEGSKA (reference sequence). The germline V and J ends were trimmed by 1 base and 5 bases, with 12 bases remaining between them. The CDR3 sequence: CSARGYGADNSPLHF. The CDR3, as DNA: TGCAGTGCTAGAGGTTACGGGGCGGATAATTCACCCCTCCACTTT.

This chain connects TRBV7-9 to TRBJ2-1, with D possibly matching TRBD1 (6 bases). The CDR3 consists of 15 residues. Germline V gives CDR1 SEHNR, CDR2 FQNEAQ (reference sequence). The V end lost 5 bases, the J end lost 5 bases, and 16 bases lay between the germline ends. The CDR3 protein is CASSITTGNHNEQFF. CDR3 DNA sequence: TGTGCCAGCAGCATCACGACAGGAAATCACAATGAGCAGTTCTTC.

The sample holds many counts of this clonotype. This chain joins TRBV7-2 and TRBJ2-5; D is possibly TRBD1 (5 bases). CDR1 and CDR2 from the germline V gene are SGHTA and FQGNSA. The CDR3 extends over 15 amino acids. V was trimmed by 8 bases and J by 0 bases, leaving 16 bases between them. The DNA of the CDR3 is TGTGCCAGCCACCGACAGTACATGTACCAAGAGACCCAGTACTTC. It specifies CASHRQYMYQETQYF.

There are many counts of this clonotype. V usage is TRBV28 and J usage is TRBJ2-3, with D hard to call. With 6 bases removed from V and 6 bases from J, the gap between germline ends came to 19 bases. Germline CDR1 reads MDHEN; CDR2 reads SYDVKM. CDR3 size: 15 residues. The CDR3 loop is CASSSAATALDTQYF. The CDR3 DNA sequence: TGTGCCAGCAGCTCCGCGGCCACCGCCTTGGATACGCAGTATTTT.

This clonotype has ten or more counts. V usage is TRBV7-2 and J usage is TRBJ2-1, with no clear D. The length of the CDR3 is 17 residues. The V end was cut by 3 bases, the J end by 5 bases, with 20 bases between. In germline, CDR1 is SGHTA, CDR2 FQGNSA. CDR3: CASSFLVQTPPNNEQFF. The CDR3 coding sequence is TGTGCCAGCAGCTTCCTAGTGCAAACCCCCCCGAACAATGAGCAGTTCTTC.

At least ten counts were recorded for this clonotype. The V and J genes are TRBV5-4 and TRBJ1-1; D perhaps matches TRBD1 (5 bases). CDR3 length equals 14 residues. The germline V gene has CDR1 SGHNT and CDR2 YYREEE (reference sequence). V was clipped by 4 bases and J by 3 bases, with 13 bases between them. The CDR3 DNA reads as TGTGCCAGCAGCCCATCTCTAGGGGACACTGAAGCTTTCTTT. Translation gives CASSPSLGDTEAFF.

This clonotype has at least ten counts. The junction differs from germline at one of its ends, possibly a read error. The chain carries TRBV29-1 and TRBJ2-3, with 9 bases fitting TRBD2. Germline CDR1 is SQVTM and CDR2 is ANQGSEA. This CDR3 has 13 residues. The CDR3 region has the DNA TGCAGCGCACCCGGGACTAGCAAAGATACGCAGTATTTT. Protein product: CSAPGTSKDTQYF.

This clonotype was seen many times. This chain connects TRBV20-1 to TRBJ1-1; a possible D gene is TRBD1 (6 bases). The CDR3 runs to 11 residues. The V gene's germline CDR1 is DFQATT and CDR2 SNEGSKA (reference sequence). Trimming stripped 5 bases from V and 4 bases from J, with 8 bases between. The CDR3 DNA follows: TGCAGTGCTGGGGGGCCCACTGAAGCTTTCTTT. Its translation: CSAGGPTEAFF.

The CDR3 bases are TGTGCCAGCAGTTTTCTAACGGCTAGAGGCGGCTACACCTTC. Residues: CASSFLTARGGYTF. The chain recombines TRBV12-3 or TRBV12-4 with TRBJ1-2; no firm D call. The V gene lost 3 bases and the J gene lost 8 bases, with 16 bases spanning the gap. This CDR3 is 14 amino acids long.

This clonotype occurred many times. The chain combines TRBV20-1 with TRBJ2-3; 11 positions agree with TRBD1. The germline CDR1 and CDR2 sequences are DFQATT and SNEGSKA (reference sequence). V shed 6 bases and J 6 bases; nucleotides not matched to a gene: 5. This CDR3 has 13 amino acids. The CDR3 nucleotides are TGCAGTGCCACCGGGACAGGGGGGGATACGCAGTATTTT. Protein sequence: CSATGTGGDTQYF.

This clonotype appeared many times. This rearrangement joins TRBV7-2 to TRBJ1-6; D unclear. Germline CDR1 reads SGHTA; CDR2 reads FQGNSA. This CDR3 has 15 amino acids. V was pared by 3 bases and J by 8 bases, with 14 bases between. CDR3 DNA sequence: TGTGCCAGCAGCTTGGGGATCGGTGTGGATTCACCCCTCCACTTT. Its protein is CASSLGIGVDSPLHF.

In this sample, this clonotype turned up a few times. This clone may be a read error of a much larger clone one base away. The J gene is TRBJ1-6, the V gene TRBV7-8; a weak D match, TRBD1 (5 bases). Germline values: CDR1 SGHVS, CDR2 FQNEAQ. The CDR3 totals 14 residues. The CDR3 loop is CASSLTGEDSPLNF. CDR3 DNA sequence: TGTGCCAGCAGCTTAACAGGAGAGGATTCACCCCTCAACTTT.

This clonotype was recorded many times. V is TRBV7-9 and J is TRBJ1-1, with D possibly TRBD1 on 5 matching bases. CDR3 length: 12 amino acids. The germline CDR1 and CDR2 sequences are SEHNR and FQNEAQ (reference sequence). Trimming removed 4 bases from V and 5 bases from J, with 8 bases in between. The CDR3 is CASSSGGTEAFF. The CDR3 nucleotides read TGTGCCAGCAGCTCGGGGGGGACTGAAGCTTTCTTT.

This clonotype was counted many times. The chain is built from TRBV2 and TRBJ1-5, with D perhaps matching TRBD1 (5 bases). This CDR3 is 14 amino acids long. Germline CDR1 SNHLY, CDR2 FYNNEI. Trimming took 5 bases from V and 1 from J, leaving 9 bases between them. The CDR3 sequence is CASSKDTSNQPQHF. Here the CDR3 DNA reads TGTGCCAGCAGTAAGGACACCAGCAATCAGCCCCAGCATTTT.

The CDR3 region is CASSVGLAGQEGSPLHF. CDR3 DNA sequence: TGTGCCAGCAGCGTAGGATTAGCGGGACAGGAGGGATCACCCCTCCACTTT. The rearrangement joins TRBV9 to TRBJ1-6; 8 positions agree with TRBD1. Germline CDR1 is SGDLS and CDR2 is YYNGEE. This CDR3 is 17 amino acids long. V was pared by 0 bases and J by 10 bases, with 12 bases of the junction left unmatched.

In its sample, this clonotype was seen a few times. The V gene is TRBV10-3, the J gene TRBJ2-3; D is uncertain. CDR3 length equals 12 residues. Germline CDR1 ENHRY, CDR2 SYGVKD. V lost 0 bases and J 7 bases, leaving 5 bases between the germline ends. This CDR3 is CAISESRNTQYF. The CDR3 DNA reads TGTGCCATCAGTGAGTCGAGGAATACGCAGTATTTT.

The chain recombines TRBV6-2 or TRBV6-3 with TRBJ1-5; no firm D call. Trimming stripped 4 bases from V and 1 base from J, with 5 bases between. The CDR3 runs to 13 residues. Germline loops: CDR1 MNHEY, CDR2 SVGEGT. CDR3 coding DNA: TGTGCCAGCAGTTGGATCAGCAATCAGCCCCAGCATTTT. Its protein is CASSWISNQPQHF.

This clonotype was counted many times. The chain links TRBV20-1 to TRBJ1-5; tentatively, D is TRBD1 (6 bases). V was cut by 4 bases and J by 2 bases, with 15 bases left in between. Germline loops: CDR1 DFQATT, CDR2 SNEGSKA (reference sequence). The CDR3 is made up of 15 amino acids. The CDR3 coding sequence is TGCAGTGCTAAGGAACAGGGTTTTGGCAATCAGCCCCAGCATTTT. Translating it yields CSAKEQGFGNQPQHF.